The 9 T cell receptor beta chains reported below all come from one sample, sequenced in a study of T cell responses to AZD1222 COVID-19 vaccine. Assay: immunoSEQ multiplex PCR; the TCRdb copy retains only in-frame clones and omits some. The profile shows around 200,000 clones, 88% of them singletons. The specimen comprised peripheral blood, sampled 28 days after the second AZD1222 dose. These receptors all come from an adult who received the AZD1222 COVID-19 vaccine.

In DNA, the CDR3 is TGTGCCACCAGTGACCGGGACAGGGGGGTCGGAGAGACCCAGTACTTC. Amino acid sequence: CATSDRDRGVGETQYF. The J gene is TRBJ2-5, the V gene TRBV24-1; TRBD1 matches 11 bases. The germline V gene has CDR1 KGHDR and CDR2 SFDVKD. The CDR3 spans 16 residues. The J segment lost 4 bases and the V segment lost 4 bases, leaving 7 bases of the junction unmatched.

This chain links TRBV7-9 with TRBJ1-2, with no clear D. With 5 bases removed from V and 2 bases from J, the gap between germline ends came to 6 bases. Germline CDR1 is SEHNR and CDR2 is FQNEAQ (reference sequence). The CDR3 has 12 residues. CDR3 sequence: CASSRANYGYTF. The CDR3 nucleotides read TGTGCCAGCAGCCGAGCGAACTATGGCTACACCTTC.

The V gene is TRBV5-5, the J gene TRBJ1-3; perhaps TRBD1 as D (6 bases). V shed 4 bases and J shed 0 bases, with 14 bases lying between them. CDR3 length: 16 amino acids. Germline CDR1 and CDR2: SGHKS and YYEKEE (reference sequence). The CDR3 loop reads CASSDYRARSGNTIYF. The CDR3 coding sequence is TGTGCCAGCAGCGATTACAGGGCTCGCTCTGGAAACACCATATATTTT. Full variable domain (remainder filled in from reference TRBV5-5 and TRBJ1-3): DAGVTQSPTHLIKTRGQQVTLRCSPISGHKSVSWYQQVLGQGPQFIFQYYEKEERGRGNFPDRFSARQFPNYSSELNVNALLLGDSALYLCASSDYRARSGNTIYFGEGSWLTVV.

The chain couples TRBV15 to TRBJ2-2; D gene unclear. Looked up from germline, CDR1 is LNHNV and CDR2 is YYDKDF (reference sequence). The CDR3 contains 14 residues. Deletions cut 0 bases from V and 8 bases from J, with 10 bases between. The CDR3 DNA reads TGTGCCACCAGCAGAGATAGGTCTAAGGGGGAGCTGTTTTTT. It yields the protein CATSRDRSKGELFF.

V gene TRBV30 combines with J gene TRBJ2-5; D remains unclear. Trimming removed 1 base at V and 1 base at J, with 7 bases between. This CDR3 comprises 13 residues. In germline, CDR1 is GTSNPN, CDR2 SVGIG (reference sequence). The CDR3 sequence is CAWSAGFQETQYF. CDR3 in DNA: TGTGCCTGGAGTGCCGGATTCCAAGAGACCCAGTACTTC.

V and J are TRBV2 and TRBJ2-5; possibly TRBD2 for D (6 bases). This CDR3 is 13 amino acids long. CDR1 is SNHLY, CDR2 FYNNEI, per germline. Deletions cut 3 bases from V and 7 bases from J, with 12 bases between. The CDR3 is CASSEGLARTQYF. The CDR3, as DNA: TGTGCCAGCAGTGAGGGGCTAGCGAGGACCCAGTACTTC.

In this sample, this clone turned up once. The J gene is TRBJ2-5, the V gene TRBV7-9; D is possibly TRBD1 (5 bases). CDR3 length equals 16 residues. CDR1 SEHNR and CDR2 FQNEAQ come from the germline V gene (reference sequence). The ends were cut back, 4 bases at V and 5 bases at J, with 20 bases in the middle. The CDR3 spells CASSSTRQGSGETQYF. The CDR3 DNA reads TGTGCCAGCAGCTCGACACGTCAGGGCTCCGGGGAGACCCAGTACTTC.

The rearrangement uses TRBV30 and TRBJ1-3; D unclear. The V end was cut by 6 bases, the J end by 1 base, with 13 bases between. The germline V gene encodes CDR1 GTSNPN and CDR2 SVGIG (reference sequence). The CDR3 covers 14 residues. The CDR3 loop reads CACLLEPSGNTIYF. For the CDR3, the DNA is TGTGCCTGCCTATTAGAACCTTCTGGAAACACCATATATTTT.

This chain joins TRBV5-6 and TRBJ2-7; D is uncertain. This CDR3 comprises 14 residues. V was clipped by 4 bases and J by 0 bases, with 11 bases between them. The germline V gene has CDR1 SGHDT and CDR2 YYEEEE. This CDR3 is CASSKGPSSYEQYF. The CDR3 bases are TGTGCCAGCAGCAAAGGACCGAGCTCCTACGAGCAGTACTTC.